This T cell receptor beta chain was observed in a study of T cell responses to AZD1222 COVID-19 vaccine. The CDR3 totals 16 residues. With 0 bases clipped from V and 1 base from J, the junction kept 5 bases outside the gene matches. Per germline, CDR1 SGDLS and CDR2 YYNGEE. Study-wide results and limits: Nearly half of spike-specific TCRs reportedly target variant regions that are unmutated in the B.1.351 and B.1.1.7 variants. Most donors were white British, females outnumbered males, and clonal diversity was possibly underestimated.

Some clones are missing from TCRdb's copy, which holds only in-frame ones; the method was immunoSEQ multiplex PCR. In the table there are roughly 90,000 clones, about 89% of which are singletons. Details on this clone: Its antigen is unidentified.

The chain combines TRBV9 with TRBJ2-3; 7 nucleotides align to TRBD2. Source: peripheral blood, taken on day 0 of MenACWY control vaccination. This TCR was sampled from an adult in good health. CDR3 sequence: CASSVGDAGGTDTQYF. Here the CDR3 DNA reads TGTGCCAGCAGCGTAGGGGATGCGGGGGGCACAGATACGCAGTATTTT.